This T cell receptor (beta chain) was recovered during a study of blood T cell repertoires in COVID-19. Study information: PBMCs, B-cell-depleted T cells, or T cells provided the cDNA or gDNA that made up the material.

There are a few counts of this clone. Trimming took 5 bases from V and 4 from J; bases not matched to a gene: 9. The CDR3 has 15 residues. Germline V gene lookup returns CDR1 MDHEN and CDR2 SYDVKM. Clones were read by immunoSEQ multiplex PCR, and TCRdb kept only the in-frame ones, dropping some. The table has hundreds of thousands of clones, 87% seen once. The V gene is TRBV28, the J gene TRBJ2-7; the match to TRBD1 covers 9 bases. Sequences were obtained from PBMCs or T cells enriched from blood (not recorded which). This receptor was obtained from a woman aged 35 to 49 who had recovered from COVID-19. In DNA form, the CDR3 reads TGTGCCAGCAGTATGCCGGGACAGGGATGGTACGAGCAGTACTTC. Protein: CASSMPGQGWYEQYF.